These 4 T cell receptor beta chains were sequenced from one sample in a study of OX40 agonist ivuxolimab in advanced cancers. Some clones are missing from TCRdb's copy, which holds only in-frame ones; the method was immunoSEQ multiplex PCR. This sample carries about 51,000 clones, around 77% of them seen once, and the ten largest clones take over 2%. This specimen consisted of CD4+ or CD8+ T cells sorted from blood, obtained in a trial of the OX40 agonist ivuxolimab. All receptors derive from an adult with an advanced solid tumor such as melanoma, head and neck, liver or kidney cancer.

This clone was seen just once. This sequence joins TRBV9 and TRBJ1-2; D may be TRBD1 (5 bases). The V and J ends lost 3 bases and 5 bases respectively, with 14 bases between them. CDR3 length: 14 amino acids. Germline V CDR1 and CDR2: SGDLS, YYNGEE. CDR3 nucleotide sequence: TGTGCCAGCAGCGCCGTCACCGGGGGGTATGGCTACACCTTC. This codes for CASSAVTGGYGYTF.

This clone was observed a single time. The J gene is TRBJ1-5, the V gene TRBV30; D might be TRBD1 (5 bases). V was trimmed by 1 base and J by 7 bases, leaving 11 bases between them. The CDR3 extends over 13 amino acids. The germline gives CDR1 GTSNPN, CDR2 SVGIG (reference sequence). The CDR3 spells CAWSGGTDQPQHF. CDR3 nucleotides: TGTGCCTGGAGTGGGGGCACCGACCAGCCCCAGCATTTT.

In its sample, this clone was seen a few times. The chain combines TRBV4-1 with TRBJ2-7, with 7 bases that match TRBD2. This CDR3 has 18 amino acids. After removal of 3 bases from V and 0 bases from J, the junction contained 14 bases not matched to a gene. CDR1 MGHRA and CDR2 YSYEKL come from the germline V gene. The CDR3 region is CASSHGGLGRKSSYEQYF. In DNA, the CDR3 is TGCGCCAGCAGCCATGGAGGACTAGGCCGAAAGAGCTCCTACGAGCAGTACTTC.

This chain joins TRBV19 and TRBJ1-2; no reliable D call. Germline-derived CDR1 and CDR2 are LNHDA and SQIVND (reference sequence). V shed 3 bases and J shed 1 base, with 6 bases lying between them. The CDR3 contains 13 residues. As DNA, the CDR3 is TGTGCCAGTAGTATCGGCTATAACTATGGCTACACCTTC. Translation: CASSIGYNYGYTF.